The rows below give T cell receptor beta chains drawn from one sample of a study of cytomegalovirus exposure and HLA in healthy donors. The assay was immunoSEQ multiplex PCR, and TCRdb's table has in-frame clones only and misses some. The sample holds 55,000 to 80,000 clones, approximately 71% seen once. Sequenced material: PBMCs. The receptors derive from a man aged 55-75 years in good health and CMV-seropositive. CDR3s include the opening cysteine and the closing phenylalanine or tryptophan.

j_gene: TRBJ1-2; v_gene: TRBV20-1; CDR3aa: CSAFRYGYTF
j_gene: TRBJ2-5; v_gene: TRBV6-6; CDR3aa: CASTGPGQQETQYF
j_gene: TRBJ2-7; v_gene: TRBV7-9; CDR3aa: CASSPQRTAKYEQYF
j_gene: TRBJ2-5; v_gene: TRBV13; CDR3aa: CASRIGTSPSEETQYF
j_gene: TRBJ1-4; v_gene: TRBV2; CDR3aa: CASSLNEKLFF
j_gene: TRBJ2-7; v_gene: TRBV7-6; CDR3aa: CASSRTGSSYEQYF
j_gene: TRBJ2-2; v_gene: TRBV6-5; CDR3aa: CASSRSGRAGKELFF
j_gene: NA; v_gene: TRBV7-9; CDR3aa: CASSPHRASGRDEQYF
j_gene: TRBJ2-2; v_gene: TRBV7-9; CDR3aa: CASSLNGNTGELFF
j_gene: TRBJ1-2; v_gene: TRBV5-1; CDR3aa: CASSLGWGQGGYTF
j_gene: TRBJ2-6; v_gene: TRBV6-5; CDR3aa: CASSYRGSGANVLTF
j_gene: TRBJ2-2; v_gene: TRBV7-6; CDR3aa: CASRAEGLAAGELFF
j_gene: TRBJ2-7; v_gene: TRBV27; CDR3aa: CASSLSGLGYEQYF
j_gene: TRBJ2-5; v_gene: TRBV11-3; CDR3aa: CASSSVAVRETQYF
j_gene: TRBJ2-3; v_gene: TRBV10-3; CDR3aa: CAISSSTDTQYF
j_gene: TRBJ2-3; v_gene: TRBV5-1; CDR3aa: CASSLGGVPRTDTQYF
j_gene: TRBJ1-1; v_gene: TRBV7-9; CDR3aa: CASSLTDRNTEAFF
j_gene: TRBJ2-7; v_gene: TRBV27; CDR3aa: CASTLYPDREGEQYF
j_gene: TRBJ2-2; v_gene: TRBV4-2; CDR3aa: CASRLGSGGRVGELFF
j_gene: TRBJ1-1; v_gene: TRBV27; CDR3aa: CASSLFSAMNTEAFF
j_gene: TRBJ1-5; v_gene: TRBV10-3; CDR3aa: CAMAGQWDQPQHF
j_gene: TRBJ2-3; v_gene: TRBV5-1; CDR3aa: CASSLAVGGATDTQYF
j_gene: TRBJ2-2; v_gene: TRBV5-1; CDR3aa: CASSLRTTTGELFF
j_gene: TRBJ2-1; v_gene: TRBV2; CDR3aa: CASTEERLNEQFF
j_gene: TRBJ1-1; v_gene: TRBV7-2; CDR3aa: CASSYTGGMPFF
j_gene: TRBJ2-3; v_gene: TRBV11-2; CDR3aa: CASSLSYASDTQYF
j_gene: TRBJ2-2; v_gene: TRBV11-3; CDR3aa: CASSLDLAGELFF
j_gene: TRBJ1-1; v_gene: TRBV5-6; CDR3aa: CASRKQQNTEAFF
j_gene: TRBJ2-2; v_gene: TRBV19; CDR3aa: CASSIGLAGRAGELFF
j_gene: TRBJ2-2; v_gene: TRBV9; CDR3aa: CASNRGLAGGTGELFF
j_gene: TRBJ2-2; v_gene: TRBV28; CDR3aa: CASSSLAETSGELFF
j_gene: TRBJ2-7; v_gene: TRBV11-3; CDR3aa: CASSLRDSNYEQYF
j_gene: TRBJ1-4; v_gene: TRBV7-9; CDR3aa: CASSSGQSPSEKLFF
j_gene: TRBJ1-5; v_gene: TRBV6-1; CDR3aa: CASSEYVGRNNQPQHF
j_gene: TRBJ1-1; v_gene: TRBV2; CDR3aa: CASSETWGDTEAFF
j_gene: TRBJ2-3; v_gene: TRBV6-4; CDR3aa: CASSGGSGGEADTQYF
j_gene: TRBJ2-1; v_gene: TRBV7-9; CDR3aa: CASSLVSTSGRSEQFF
j_gene: TRBJ1-2; v_gene: TRBV29-1; CDR3aa: CSVPRGYGYTF
j_gene: TRBJ2-7; v_gene: TRBV10-3; CDR3aa: CAISDREQYF
j_gene: TRBJ1-1; v_gene: TRBV5-1; CDR3aa: CASMLNRGTEAFF
j_gene: TRBJ2-1; v_gene: TRBV5-1; CDR3aa: CASSGTSGGIPHEQFF
j_gene: TRBJ2-7; v_gene: TRBV18; CDR3aa: CASSPNRQGYEQYF
j_gene: TRBJ1-2; v_gene: TRBV23-1; CDR3aa: CASSQLPGHYGYTF
j_gene: TRBJ1-1; v_gene: TRBV5-1; CDR3aa: CASSKQGGANTEAFF
j_gene: TRBJ2-7; v_gene: TRBV6-6; CDR3aa: CASSKTGGHEQYF